These T cell receptor beta chains were read from a single sample in a study of OX40 agonist ivuxolimab in advanced cancers. Using immunoSEQ multiplex PCR, the repertoire was profiled, and TCRdb retains in-frame clones only, with some absent. In the table there are some 70,000 clones, around 93% of which are singletons. Specimen: CD4+ or CD8+ T cells sorted from blood, collected in a trial of the OX40 agonist ivuxolimab. These receptor sequences come from an adult with an advanced solid tumor such as melanoma, head and neck, liver or kidney cancer. Each CDR3 is given with its conserved first and last residue. A D gene is named only where the DNA matches it firmly. Clone size appears in some rows only: once, few, many, or a class for an expanded clone.

J,size,V,D,DNA,CDR3
TRBJ1-5,-,TRBV5-8,-,TGTGCCAGCAGCTTGATGTCGGGAGCCTTATTCGGCAATCAGCCCCAGCATTTT,CASSLMSGALFGNQPQHF
TRBJ1-4,-,TRBV10-3,-,TGTGCCATCAGTGGTGACAGTGAAAAACTGTTTTTT,CAISGDSEKLFF
TRBJ1-1,-,TRBV7-9,TRBD1,TGTGCCAGCAGCCCGGGACAGGGGGCGTACACTGAAGCTTTCTTT,CASSPGQGAYTEAFF
TRBJ2-3,few,TRBV5-1,-,TGCGCCAGCAGCCGAACCGGTTTGGTGGCCCTTAGCACAGATACGCAGTATTTT,CASSRTGLVALSTDTQYF
TRBJ2-7,-,TRBV19,-,TGTGCCAGTAGTATAGCGGGAGATCGGCCTGACGAGCAGTACTTC,CASSIAGDRPDEQYF
TRBJ1-2,-,TRBV30,-,TGTGCCTGGAGTAGGATCCAGTCTGGGTCTGGCTACACCTTC,CAWSRIQSGSGYTF
TRBJ2-7,-,TRBV5-6,-,TGTGCCAGCAGCTTCGTCTCACGGGAATTGCTCGAGCAGTACTTC,CASSFVSRELLEQYF
TRBJ2-7,-,TRBV11-2,-,TGTGCCAGCAGCCACCGCCGACTTTCTTACGAGCAGTACTTC,CASSHRRLSYEQYF
TRBJ2-1,-,TRBV15,TRBD2,TGTGCCACCAGGGGGGCTAGCGGGGGATGGGCTTCCTACAATGAGCAGTTCTTC,CATRGASGGWASYNEQFF
TRBJ2-7,-,TRBV6-1,TRBD2,TGTGCCAGCAGTGAAGTGAGCGGGAGCTCCTACGAGCAGTACTTC,CASSEVSGSSYEQYF
TRBJ2-1,-,TRBV5-6,-,TGTGCCAGCAGCCGCGTCACGGCGGAGGAGCAGTTCTTC,CASSRVTAEEQFF
TRBJ1-5,-,TRBV15,TRBD1,TGTGCCACCAGCAGATTCGAGGGGGCAAGCAATCAGCCCCAGCATTTT,CATSRFEGASNQPQHF
TRBJ2-5,-,TRBV11-2,-,TGTGCCAGCAGCTTACGTGGGAGGCTAGAGACCCAGTACTTC,CASSLRGRLETQYF
TRBJ1-5,-,TRBV21-1,-,TGTGCCAGCAGCGACAGGGAGGATCAGCCCCAGCATTTT,CASSDREDQPQHF
TRBJ2-2,-,TRBV15,TRBD1,TGTGCCACCAGTCGACAGGGGGACACCGGGGAGCTGTTTTTT,CATSRQGDTGELFF
TRBJ2-3,-,TRBV5-1,TRBD2,TGCGCCAGCAGCCTGGGACTAGCGGGGTCAGATACGCAGTATTTT,CASSLGLAGSDTQYF
TRBJ2-3,-,TRBV5-6,TRBD1,TGTGCCAGCAGCGGCGGACAGGGTAAATTGGGAGATACGCAGTATTTT,CASSGGQGKLGDTQYF
TRBJ2-7,-,TRBV11-3,TRBD1,TGTGCCAGCAGCTTAAAGGGTCGGGGGACAGGGGGACCCTACGAGCAGTACTTC,CASSLKGRGTGGPYEQYF
TRBJ1-4,-,TRBV19,-,TGTGCCAGTAGTATTACCGGGTCCAGTAATGAAAAACTGTTTTTT,CASSITGSSNEKLFF
TRBJ1-1,-,TRBV2,-,TGTGCCAGCAGTGAAGCGCGACAGCTGAACACTGAAGCTTTCTTT,CASSEARQLNTEAFF
TRBJ2-5,few,TRBV5-4,-,TGTGCCAGCAGCTTGACCACTATAGCCGAGACCCAGTACTTC,CASSLTTIAETQYF
TRBJ2-5,-,TRBV7-3,-,TGTGCCAGCAGCATCGACAGGCAGGGGGGGACCCAGTACTTC,CASSIDRQGGTQYF
TRBJ2-2,-,TRBV30,TRBD1,TGTGCCTGGAGTGTTACAGGGGGCTCGGGGGAGCTGTTTTTT,CAWSVTGGSGELFF
TRBJ2-7,-,TRBV6-5,-,TGTGCCAGCAGTCTTCGGGCGGACAGACCCTACGAGCAGTACTTC,CASSLRADRPYEQYF
TRBJ2-2,once,TRBV4-1,-,TGCGCCAGCAGCCAAGTAACGTTTGGAACCGGGGAGCTGTTTTTT,CASSQVTFGTGELFF
TRBJ1-1,-,TRBV28,-,TGTGCCAGCAGTTTATGGGGGAACACTGAAGCTTTCTTT,CASSLWGNTEAFF
TRBJ1-1,-,TRBV29-1,-,TGCAGCGTCAGGGACACTGAAGCTTTCTTT,CSVRDTEAFF
TRBJ2-1,-,TRBV7-9,TRBD1,TGTGCCAGCAGATCAGACAGGGGGATATTTGATGAGCAGTTCTTC,CASRSDRGIFDEQFF
TRBJ2-2,-,TRBV5-1,-,TGCGCCAGCATGGAAAACACCGGGGAGCTGTTTTTT,CASMENTGELFF
TRBJ1-2,-,TRBV6-1,-,TGTGCCAGCAGTTCTCCGGGGGGAAATGGCTACACCTTC,CASSSPGGNGYTF
TRBJ2-2,-,TRBV18,TRBD1,TGTGCCAGCTCACCAGTCCAGGACAGGGGTCACGGGGAGCTGTTTTTT,CASSPVQDRGHGELFF
TRBJ2-3,-,TRBV5-8,-,TGTGCCAGCAGCATCCTACAGGGAGCAGATACGCAGTATTTT,CASSILQGADTQYF
TRBJ1-5,once,TRBV18,-,TGTGCCAGCTCACCCTCCGGGGACAATCAGCCCCAGCATTTT,CASSPSGDNQPQHF
TRBJ1-2,-,TRBV11-2,-,TGTGCCAGCACCCTGGGGTTGGTTAACTATGGCTACACCTTC,CASTLGLVNYGYTF
TRBJ2-5,-,TRBV7-9,-,TGTGCCAGCAGCTCTTCTATGTACCAAGAGACCCAGTACTTC,CASSSSMYQETQYF
TRBJ2-1,-,TRBV5-1,-,TGCGCCAGCAGCTTGGCCGTCAATGAGCAGTTCTTC,CASSLAVNEQFF
TRBJ1-5,-,TRBV4-1,-,TGCGCCAGCAGCCAAGATGAGGCTTATAGCAATCAGCCCCAGCATTTT,CASSQDEAYSNQPQHF
TRBJ1-4,few,TRBV5-1,TRBD1,TGCGCCAGCAGCTTGGGCCAGGGGGTTGCTAATGAAAAACTGTTTTTT,CASSLGQGVANEKLFF
TRBJ2-3,-,TRBV14,-,TGTGCCAGCAGCGTTACTACAGATACGCAGTATTTT,CASSVTTDTQYF
TRBJ2-6,-,TRBV18,-,TGTGCCAGCTCAAACAGGGAGGACTTACAAAGTCGGGCCAACGTCCTGACTTTC,CASSNREDLQSRANVLTF
TRBJ2-3,once,TRBV28,TRBD1,TGTGCCAGCCTAACAGGGGGCTTCGGCGAAGATACGCAGTATTTT,CASLTGGFGEDTQYF
TRBJ2-5,-,TRBV20-1,-,TGCAGTGCTAGAGGACCGGGAGAGCAGTACTTC,CSARGPGEQYF
TRBJ2-3,-,TRBV9,-,TGTGCCAGCAGCGGGGGACCGGGGGATACGCAGTATTTT,CASSGGPGDTQYF
TRBJ2-5,-,TRBV2,-,TGTGCCAGCCGGGACTGGACCCAAGAGACCCAGTACTTC,CASRDWTQETQYF
TRBJ2-7,-,TRBV10-1,TRBD1,TGCGCCAGCAGTGGGATCCGGGACAGGTCTGCTCACGAGCAGTACTTC,CASSGIRDRSAHEQYF
TRBJ1-6,-,TRBV12-1,-,TGTGCCAGCAGCTTTGGGTACAGGGACATCAAGGGGGCTATATTTGTTTCACCCCTCCACTTT,CASSFGYRDIKGAIFVSPLHF
TRBJ1-4,-,TRBV30,-,TGTGCCTGGAGTTGGGCGGCTAATGAAAAACTGTTTTTT,CAWSWAANEKLFF